This T cell receptor beta chain was observed in a study of CD8 T cells in Susac syndrome. This CDR3 has 17 residues. V was trimmed by 5 bases and J by 6 bases, leaving 24 bases between them. Germline V lookup: CDR1 SGHVS, CDR2 FQNEAQ. It was healthy donors who served as the controls, matched for age and sex. Random hexamers were used to reverse transcribe the RNA input (about 0.45 to 1 ug). TCRdb reanalysed the immunoSEQ multiplex PCR reads using MiXCR and keeps one entry per CDR3 protein. The sample gives about 140,000 distinct CDR3 sequences, nearly 95% of which show up once; 0.27% is in the top ten.

Sample: CD8+ T cells from PBMCs. The sequence came from a human donor in good health. The chain has TRBV7-8 and TRBJ2-3, with D possibly TRBD2 on 5 matching bases. For the CDR3, the DNA is TGTGCCAGCAGCCGGGCCCAGACGGGAAAATCTGAGGATACGCAGTATTTT. This translates into CASSRAQTGKSEDTQYF.